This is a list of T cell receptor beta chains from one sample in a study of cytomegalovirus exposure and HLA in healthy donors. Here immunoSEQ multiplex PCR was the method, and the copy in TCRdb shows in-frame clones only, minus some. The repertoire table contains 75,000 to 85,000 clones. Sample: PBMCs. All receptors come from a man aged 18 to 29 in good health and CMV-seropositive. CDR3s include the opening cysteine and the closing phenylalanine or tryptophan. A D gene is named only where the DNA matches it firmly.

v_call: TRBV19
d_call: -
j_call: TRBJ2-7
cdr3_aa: CASSMDSQTGSYEQYF

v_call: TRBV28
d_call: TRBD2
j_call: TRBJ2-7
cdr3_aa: CASSLTSGEYEQYF

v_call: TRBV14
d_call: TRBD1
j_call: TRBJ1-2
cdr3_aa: CASSQGTGYGYTF

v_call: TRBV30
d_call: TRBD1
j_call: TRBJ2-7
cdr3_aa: CAWGDRAYYEQYF

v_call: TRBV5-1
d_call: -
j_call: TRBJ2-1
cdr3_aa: CASSLAPSSYNEQFF

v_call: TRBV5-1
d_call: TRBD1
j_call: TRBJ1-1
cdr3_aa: CASSEGTGRWNTEAFF

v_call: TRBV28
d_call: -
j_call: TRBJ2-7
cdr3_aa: CATGMAYEQYF

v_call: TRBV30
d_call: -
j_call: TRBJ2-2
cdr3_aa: CAWLGQGENTGELFF

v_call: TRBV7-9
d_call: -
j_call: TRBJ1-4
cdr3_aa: CASSLSGGTITNEKLFF

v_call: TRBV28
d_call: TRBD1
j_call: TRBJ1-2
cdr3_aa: CASSRRRTGPSYTF

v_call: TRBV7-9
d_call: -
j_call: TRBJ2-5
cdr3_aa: CASSLMGTQETQYF

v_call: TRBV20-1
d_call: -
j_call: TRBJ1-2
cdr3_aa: CSAGGGNGYTF

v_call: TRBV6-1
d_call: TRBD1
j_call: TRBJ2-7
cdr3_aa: CASEGQGAYEQYF

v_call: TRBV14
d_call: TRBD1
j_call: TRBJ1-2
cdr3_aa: CASSPMTGGVGYGYTF

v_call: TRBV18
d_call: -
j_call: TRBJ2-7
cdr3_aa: CASSPSVDSAYEQYF

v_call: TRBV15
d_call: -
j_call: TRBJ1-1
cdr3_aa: CATSRDSTGTAEAFF

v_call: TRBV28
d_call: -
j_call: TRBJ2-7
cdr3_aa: CASRGAAYEQYF